This entry lists 2 T cell receptor beta chains sequenced from one sample in a study of cytomegalovirus exposure and HLA in healthy donors (dated by TCRdb to the late 2010s). The library was built by means of the immunoSEQ multiplex PCR assay. The multiplex PCR relied on a mix of 60 forward primers for TCR Vbeta segments and 13 reverse primers for TCR Jbeta segments. TCRdb provides this immuneACCESS table in a form limited to in-frame rearrangements. Some clones are lacking; in checked studies, under half of them reflect an unresolved V gene, and why the rest are absent is not known. The sample table holds 160,000 or so clones, of which 55% to 75% were seen once. The top ten constitute around 2.3% of the sample. Sequencing was carried out using PBMCs. The source of these receptors is a human donor in good health.

This clone is a singleton in its sample. The chain joins TRBV5-1 to TRBJ2-7; 10 bases line up with TRBD1. Germline lookup yields CDR1 SGHRS and CDR2 YFSETQ. This CDR3 region has 15 residues. The V gene end was trimmed by 2 bases and the J gene end by 7 bases; junction bases not matched to a gene: 9. The CDR3 region is CASSFRDRGPSEQYF. The CDR3, as DNA: TGCGCCAGCAGCTTCCGGGACAGGGGCCCCTCGGAGCAGTACTTC.

The chain carries TRBV11-1 and TRBJ2-7, with D possibly TRBD2 on 7 matching bases. The CDR3 has 17 residues. Germline-derived CDR1 and CDR2 are SGHAT and FQDESV (reference sequence). V shed 5 bases and J shed 2 bases, with 22 bases lying between them. CDR3 in amino acids: CASSAGVGGLDPYEQYF. As DNA, the CDR3 is TGTGCCAGCAGCGCGGGGGTGGGGGGCCTCGACCCCTACGAGCAGTACTTC.